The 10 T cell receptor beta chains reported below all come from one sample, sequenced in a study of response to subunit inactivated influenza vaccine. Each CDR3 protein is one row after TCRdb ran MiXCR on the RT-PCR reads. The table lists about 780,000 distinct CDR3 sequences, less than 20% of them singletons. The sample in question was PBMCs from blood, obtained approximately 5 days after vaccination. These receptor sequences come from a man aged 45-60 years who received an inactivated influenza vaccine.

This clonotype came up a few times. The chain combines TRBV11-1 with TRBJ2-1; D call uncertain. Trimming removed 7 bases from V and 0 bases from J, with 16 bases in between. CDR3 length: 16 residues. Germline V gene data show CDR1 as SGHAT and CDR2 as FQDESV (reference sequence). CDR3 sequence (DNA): TGTGCCAGCACTCTGAGAGAAAGGAGCTCCTACAATGAGCAGTTCTTC. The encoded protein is CASTLRERSSYNEQFF.

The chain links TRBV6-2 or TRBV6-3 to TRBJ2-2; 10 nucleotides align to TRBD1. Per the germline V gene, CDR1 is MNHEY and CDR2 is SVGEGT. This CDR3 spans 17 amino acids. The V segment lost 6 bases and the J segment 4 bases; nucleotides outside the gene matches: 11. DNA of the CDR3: TGTGCCAGCAGAACCCCTTCGGGACAGGGGTTCACCGGGGAGCTGTTTTTT. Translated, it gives CASRTPSGQGFTGELFF.

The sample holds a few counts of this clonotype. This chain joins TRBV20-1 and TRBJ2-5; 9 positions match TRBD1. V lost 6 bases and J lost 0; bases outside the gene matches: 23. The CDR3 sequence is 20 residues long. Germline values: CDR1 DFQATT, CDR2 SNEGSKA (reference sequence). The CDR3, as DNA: TGCAGTGCGAATCGACCTGGGACAGGGTCGGAACGACCGTACCAAGAGACCCAGTACTTC. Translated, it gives CSANRPGTGSERPYQETQYF.

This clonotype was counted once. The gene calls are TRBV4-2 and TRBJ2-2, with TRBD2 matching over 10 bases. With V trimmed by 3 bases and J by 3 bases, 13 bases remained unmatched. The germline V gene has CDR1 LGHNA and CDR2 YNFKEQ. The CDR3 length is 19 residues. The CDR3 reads CASSQALRGLAGDTGELFF. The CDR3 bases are TGTGCCAGCAGCCAGGCCCTCAGGGGGCTAGCGGGAGACACCGGGGAGCTGTTTTTT.

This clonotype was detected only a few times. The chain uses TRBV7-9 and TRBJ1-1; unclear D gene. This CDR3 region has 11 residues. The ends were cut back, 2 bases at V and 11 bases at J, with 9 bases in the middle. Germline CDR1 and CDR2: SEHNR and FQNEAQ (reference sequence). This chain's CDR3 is CASSLSDAAFF. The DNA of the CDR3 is TGTGCCAGCAGCTTATCGGACGCGGCTTTCTTT.

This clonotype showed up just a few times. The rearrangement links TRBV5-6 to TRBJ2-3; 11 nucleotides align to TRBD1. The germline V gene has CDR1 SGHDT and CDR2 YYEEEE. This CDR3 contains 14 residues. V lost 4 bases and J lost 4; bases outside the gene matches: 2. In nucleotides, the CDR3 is TGTGCCAGCAGCGGGACAGGGGGAGCAGATACGCAGTATTTT. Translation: CASSGTGGADTQYF.

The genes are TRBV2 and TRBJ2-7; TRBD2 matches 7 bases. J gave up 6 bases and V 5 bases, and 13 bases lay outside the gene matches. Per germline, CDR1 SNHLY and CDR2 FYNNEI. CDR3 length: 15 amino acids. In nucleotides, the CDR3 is TGTGCCAGCAGTCCCCGGACTAGAGAAATTCTCGAGCAGTACTTC. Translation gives CASSPRTREILEQYF.

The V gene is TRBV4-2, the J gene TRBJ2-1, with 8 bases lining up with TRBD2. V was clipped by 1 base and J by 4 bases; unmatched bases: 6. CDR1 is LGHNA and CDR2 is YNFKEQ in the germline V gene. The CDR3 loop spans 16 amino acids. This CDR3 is CASSQAGGGPYNEQFF. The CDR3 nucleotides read TGTGCCAGCAGCCAAGCGGGCGGGGGGCCATACAATGAGCAGTTCTTC.

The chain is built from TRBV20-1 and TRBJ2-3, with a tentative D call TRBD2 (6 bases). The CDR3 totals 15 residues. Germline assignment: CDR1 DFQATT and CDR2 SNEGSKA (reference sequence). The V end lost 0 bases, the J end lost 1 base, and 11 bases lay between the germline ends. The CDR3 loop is CSARDGQRGTDTQYF. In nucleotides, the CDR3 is TGCAGTGCTAGAGATGGCCAGCGGGGCACAGATACGCAGTATTTT.

The DNA of the CDR3 is TGTGCCAGCAGCCATCGGCAGGACACTGAAGCTTTCTTT. Its translation: CASSHRQDTEAFF. The chain has TRBV4-2 and TRBJ1-1; D not certain. The CDR3 loop spans 13 amino acids. The ends were cut back, 3 bases at V and 3 bases at J, with 8 bases in the middle. Germline assignment: CDR1 LGHNA and CDR2 YNFKEQ.